A selection of T cell receptor beta chains follows, all from one sample in a study of response to subunit inactivated influenza vaccine. TCRdb reprocessed the RT-PCR reads via MiXCR and lists one record per CDR3 protein. The sample lists roughly 700,000 distinct CDR3 sequences, roughly 14% occurring once. The sequencing here drew on PBMCs from blood, taken approximately 15 days before vaccination. Receptors originate from a man over 45 who received an inactivated influenza vaccine. Each CDR3 is given with its conserved first and last residue. The D gene is left open where the match is weak. Rows give clone size only sometimes, using once, few, many, or a class for an expanded clone.

d_call: .; v_call: TRBV2; j_call: TRBJ1-1; clone_size: .; cdr3_nt: TGTGCCAGCAGTGAAGTAAATGAACAGGGCGTTGAAGCTTTCTTT; cdr3_aa: CASSEVNEQGVEAFF
d_call: TRBD1; v_call: TRBV5-5; j_call: TRBJ1-4; clone_size: .; cdr3_nt: TGTGCCAGCAGCTGGAGAACAGGGGTCGAAAAACTGTTTTTT; cdr3_aa: CASSWRTGVEKLFF
d_call: TRBD1; v_call: TRBV20-1; j_call: TRBJ2-7; clone_size: .; cdr3_nt: TGCAGTGCTAGATGGGCTTTGGGGACAGGGGTCGAGCAGTACTTC; cdr3_aa: CSARWALGTGVEQYF
d_call: .; v_call: TRBV3-1; j_call: TRBJ2-1; clone_size: .; cdr3_nt: TGTGCCACCAGCCCCAGGTCTCTCGGGGACAATGAGCAGTTCTTC; cdr3_aa: CATSPRSLGDNEQFF
d_call: .; v_call: TRBV2; j_call: TRBJ1-4; clone_size: .; cdr3_nt: TGTGCCAGCAGTCCACAGGTTGCTAATGAAAAACTGTTTTTT; cdr3_aa: CASSPQVANEKLFF
d_call: TRBD1; v_call: TRBV10-2; j_call: TRBJ1-6; clone_size: many; cdr3_nt: TGCGCCAGCAGTGATAGTATAAGGGACAGGGAAATTTCACCCCTCCACTTT; cdr3_aa: CASSDSIRDREISPLHF
d_call: .; v_call: TRBV12-3/TRBV12-4; j_call: TRBJ1-1; clone_size: .; cdr3_nt: TGTGCCAGCAGTTTGGGGCAGGGGACCCCTGAAGCTTTCTTT; cdr3_aa: CASSLGQGTPEAFF
d_call: .; v_call: TRBV6-5; j_call: TRBJ2-1; clone_size: .; cdr3_nt: TGTGCCAGCAGTTACTTGGCGAAAGGCAGGGAGCAGTTCTTC; cdr3_aa: CASSYLAKGREQFF
d_call: TRBD2; v_call: TRBV20-1; j_call: TRBJ2-7; clone_size: .; cdr3_nt: TGCAGTGCTAGAGATCGGCGACTAGCGGGGAAACACTACGAGCAGTACTTC; cdr3_aa: CSARDRRLAGKHYEQYF
d_call: .; v_call: TRBV21-1; j_call: TRBJ2-5; clone_size: .; cdr3_nt: TGTGCCAGCAGCAAAGAGGGAAAAAAGACCCAGTACTTC; cdr3_aa: CASSKEGKKTQYF
d_call: .; v_call: TRBV27; j_call: TRBJ2-3; clone_size: few; cdr3_nt: TGTGCCAGCCGGAGACAGTTGGTAGATACGCAGTATTTT; cdr3_aa: CASRRQLVDTQYF
d_call: TRBD2; v_call: TRBV27; j_call: TRBJ2-1; clone_size: .; cdr3_nt: TGTGCCAGCAGGTCACTAGCGGGGGAGGGGAATGAGCAGTTCTTC; cdr3_aa: CASRSLAGEGNEQFF
d_call: .; v_call: TRBV24-1; j_call: TRBJ2-5; clone_size: .; cdr3_nt: TGTGCCACCAGTAGCTATACAGGGAGGGTCGAGACCCAGTACTTC; cdr3_aa: CATSSYTGRVETQYF
d_call: TRBD2; v_call: TRBV29-1; j_call: TRBJ2-7; clone_size: few; cdr3_nt: TGCAGCGTTGAAGTGGCGGGGGGGCGGTACGAGCAGTACTTC; cdr3_aa: CSVEVAGGRYEQYF
d_call: .; v_call: TRBV7-9; j_call: TRBJ1-2; clone_size: many; cdr3_nt: TGTGCCAGCAGCTTAACACCGACGGCCGCTAACTATGGCTACACCTTC; cdr3_aa: CASSLTPTAANYGYTF
d_call: .; v_call: TRBV2; j_call: TRBJ2-5; clone_size: .; cdr3_nt: TGTGCCAGCAGCCGGGACAATGAGGAGACCCACTACTTC; cdr3_aa: CASSRDNEETHYF
d_call: TRBD2; v_call: TRBV20-1; j_call: TRBJ2-1; clone_size: .; cdr3_nt: TGCAGTGCTAGGGGGACTAGCGGGAACCATGAGCAGTTCTTC; cdr3_aa: CSARGTSGNHEQFF